Each of the 21 T cell receptor beta chains below was sequenced from the same sample in a study of blood T cell repertoires in COVID-19. Clones were sequenced by immunoSEQ multiplex PCR, and TCRdb holds only the in-frame ones, with some missing. This sample has roughly 250,000 clones, with 75% to 90% found just once. The source material was peripheral blood. The source is an older woman with active or convalescent COVID-19.

The V call is TRBV5-1, the J call TRBJ2-4; 8 bases align to TRBD1. This CDR3 region has 15 residues. CDR1 is SGHRS and CDR2 is YFSETQ in the germline V gene. The V and J ends lost 4 bases and 1 base, in that order; junction bases with no gene match: 4. The CDR3 protein is CASSQNRGAKNIQYF. The CDR3 DNA is TGCGCCAGCAGCCAAAACAGGGGGGCCAAAAACATTCAGTACTTC.

The rearrangement uses TRBV19 and TRBJ1-2; 9 positions match TRBD1. The CDR3 has 13 amino acids. The germline V gene has CDR1 LNHDA and CDR2 SQIVND (reference sequence). V was pared by 4 bases and J by 5 bases, with 2 bases of the junction left unmatched. CDR3 nucleotides: TGTGCCAGTAGTAAGGACAGGGGTTATGGCTACACCTTC. This gives the protein CASSKDRGYGYTF.

This clone was seen ten or more times. The chain has TRBV18 and TRBJ1-4; TRBD1 might be the D (6 bases). V was pared by 1 base and J by 0 bases, with 9 bases between. The germline CDR1 and CDR2 sequences are KGHSH and LQKENI. This CDR3 spans 16 amino acids. As DNA, the CDR3 is TGTGCCAGCTCACCACAACAGGGCACAACTAATGAAAAACTGTTTTTT. Amino acids: CASSPQQGTTNEKLFF.

The chain uses TRBV13 and TRBJ2-3; tentatively, D is TRBD2 (7 bases). The V gene's germline CDR1 is PRHDT and CDR2 FYEKMQ (reference sequence). The CDR3 runs 20 residues. V lost 5 bases and J 0 bases, leaving 27 bases between the germline ends. In nucleotides, the CDR3 is TGTGCCAGCAGCACAGAAGGGGGAGGGGGAATGGAATCTAGCACAGATACGCAGTATTTT. Protein sequence: CASSTEGGGGMESSTDTQYF.

The chain is built from TRBV5-1 and TRBJ1-2, with TRBD1 matching 9 bases. Germline CDR1 and CDR2: SGHRS and YFSETQ. V was pared by 3 bases and J by 0 bases, with 6 bases of the junction left unmatched. This CDR3 region has 16 residues. The CDR3 nucleotides are TGCGCCAGCAGCTGGACAGGGGAGTGGGCTAACTATGGCTACACCTTC. Its protein product is CASSWTGEWANYGYTF.

The V gene is TRBV19, the J gene TRBJ1-1; TRBD1 aligns across 7 bases. This CDR3 contains 14 residues. Germline trimming cut 4 bases from V and 4 bases from J; bases unmatched to any gene: 6. The germline gives CDR1 LNHDA, CDR2 SQIVND (reference sequence). CDR3 protein: CASSKEGASTEAFF. CDR3 coding DNA: TGTGCCAGTAGTAAGGAGGGGGCGAGCACTGAAGCTTTCTTT.

V and J are TRBV6-6 and TRBJ2-1, with a tentative D call TRBD2 (7 bases). This CDR3 comprises 16 residues. Trimming removed 8 bases at V and 7 bases at J, with 24 bases between. Germline V gene sequence: CDR1 MNHNY, CDR2 SVGAGI (reference sequence). In DNA, the CDR3 is TGTGCCAGCGGCTCTCGCGGTGGGGGGGCACAAAATGAGCAGTTCTTC. It yields the protein CASGSRGGGAQNEQFF.

This chain joins TRBV7-3 and TRBJ1-1; possible D gene TRBD1, 5 bases. Trimming removed 5 bases from V and 4 bases from J, with 14 bases in between. CDR3 length: 14 amino acids. Germline V gene data show CDR1 as SGHTA and CDR2 as FQGTGA. The CDR3, as DNA: TGTGCCAGCAGCCCCACAGGCAGCCCCACTGAAGCTTTCTTT. Protein sequence: CASSPTGSPTEAFF.

In its sample, this clone was seen a few times. CDR3 bases: TGCGCCAGCAGGTTCGGGACAGGGTGGAATTCACCCCTCCACTTT. Protein product: CASRFGTGWNSPLHF. The chain combines TRBV10-2 with TRBJ1-6; 9 positions match TRBD1. Germline CDR1 and CDR2: WSHSY and SAAADI. Trimming took 6 bases from V and 7 from J; bases not matched to a gene: 7. The CDR3 consists of 15 residues.

The chain couples TRBV7-2 to TRBJ2-6, with D possibly TRBD1 on 6 matching bases. This CDR3 contains 16 residues. Trimming removed 6 bases from V and 0 bases from J, with 12 bases in between. The germline CDR1 and CDR2 sequences are SGHTA and FQGNSA. Written as DNA, the CDR3 is TGTGCCAGCAGTTTGGACAGAACCTCTGGGGCCAACGTCCTGACTTTC. Translation: CASSLDRTSGANVLTF.

V usage is TRBV7-9 and J usage is TRBJ1-2; maybe TRBD1 (5 bases). This CDR3 contains 17 residues. The ends were cut back, 2 bases at V and 5 bases at J, with 21 bases in the middle. Germline lookup yields CDR1 SEHNR and CDR2 FQNEAQ (reference sequence). Here the CDR3 reads CASSLKFGQGGDYGYTF. The CDR3 region has the DNA TGTGCCAGCAGCTTAAAGTTTGGGCAGGGAGGTGATTATGGCTACACCTTC.

The rearrangement links TRBV27 to TRBJ2-1; D possibly corresponds to TRBD2 (6 bases). This CDR3 spans 15 amino acids. V shed 5 bases and J shed 6 bases, with 17 bases lying between them. Per germline, CDR1 MNHEY and CDR2 SMNVEV (reference sequence). For the CDR3, the DNA is TGTGCCAGCAGTCCAAGCAGACTGGGAGGCAATGAGCAGTTCTTC. Residues: CASSPSRLGGNEQFF.

The chain is built from TRBV18 and TRBJ2-7, with TRBD1 identical over 8 bases. The J segment lost 4 bases and the V segment lost 5 bases, leaving 7 bases of the junction unmatched. CDR1 is KGHSH and CDR2 is LQKENI in the germline V gene. This CDR3 is 14 amino acids long. The DNA of the CDR3 is TGTGCCAGCTCATCTCGACAGGGGAAGTACGAGCAGTACTTC. The encoded protein is CASSSRQGKYEQYF.

The chain has TRBV3-1 (or the pseudogene TRBV3-2) and TRBJ1-2; D perhaps matches TRBD1 (5 bases). The V end lost 0 bases, the J end lost 2 bases, and 7 bases lay between the germline ends. The CDR3 totals 14 residues. CDR1 LGHDT and CDR2 YNNKEL come from the germline V gene (reference sequence). The chain's CDR3 is CASSQDGANYGYTF. The CDR3, as DNA: TGTGCCAGCAGCCAAGATGGGGCAAACTATGGCTACACCTTC.

The sample holds one count of this clone. V is TRBV12-3 or TRBV12-4 and J is TRBJ2-7; 10 bases agree with TRBD1. V lost 6 bases, J lost 6 bases, and 2 bases stayed unmatched. This CDR3 region has 12 residues. The CDR3 DNA reads TGTGCCAGCAGCCGGACAGGGGGCGAGCAGTACTTC. This encodes CASSRTGGEQYF.

The V and J genes are TRBV19 and TRBJ2-5, with 13 bases identical to TRBD2. J lost 2 bases, V lost 5 bases, and 2 bases had no gene match. Per germline, CDR1 LNHDA and CDR2 SQIVND (reference sequence). The length of the CDR3 is 15 residues. The CDR3 DNA sequence: TGTGCCAGTAGTGCACTAGCGGGGGGGCAAGAGACCCAGTACTTC. Protein sequence: CASSALAGGQETQYF.

V usage is TRBV4-1 and J usage is TRBJ2-3; maybe TRBD1 (6 bases). The CDR3 totals 15 residues. From germline, CDR1 is MGHRA and CDR2 YSYEKL. Between the trimmed V and J ends, which lost 2 bases and 3 bases, there was a span of 12 bases. The CDR3 here is CASSQPQGLTDTQYF. Written as DNA, the CDR3 is TGCGCCAGCAGCCAACCGCAGGGGTTGACAGATACGCAGTATTTT.

The genes are TRBV5-8 and TRBJ1-1, with no clear D. This CDR3 spans 15 amino acids. V was trimmed by 0 bases and J by 0 bases, leaving 9 bases between them. Germline CDR1 SGHTS, CDR2 YDEGEE. In DNA form, the CDR3 reads TGTGCCAGCAGCTTGGAGTGGGCAGTGAACACTGAAGCTTTCTTT. Translated: CASSLEWAVNTEAFF.

This chain joins TRBV30 and TRBJ1-6; 8 nucleotides align to TRBD1. V shed 2 bases, J shed 7 bases, and the junction held 10 bases outside the gene matches. The CDR3 is 16 residues long. In germline, CDR1 is GTSNPN, CDR2 SVGIG (reference sequence). CDR3 loop: CAWSSDRVLGNSPLHF. The DNA of the CDR3 is TGTGCCTGGAGTTCGGACAGGGTATTAGGCAATTCACCCCTCCACTTT.

This chain uses TRBV7-9 with TRBJ2-5, with TRBD2 identical over 11 bases. Germline V gene data show CDR1 as SEHNR and CDR2 as FQNEAQ (reference sequence). This CDR3 region has 17 residues. The trim removed 1 base at V and 0 bases at J, leaving 4 bases unmatched. CDR3 sequence reads: CASSLGLAGGHQETQYF. The CDR3 DNA sequence: TGTGCCAGCAGCTTAGGGCTAGCGGGGGGTCACCAAGAGACCCAGTACTTC.

This chain links TRBV11-1 with TRBJ1-1; no clear D gene. Per the germline V gene, CDR1 is SGHAT and CDR2 is FQDESV (reference sequence). V dropped 0 bases and J dropped 1 base, with 3 bases sitting between them. The CDR3 has 13 residues. In DNA, the CDR3 is TGTGCCAGCAGCTTAGCGGCGAACACTGAAGCTTTCTTT. Its protein product is CASSLAANTEAFF.